This T cell receptor beta chain was identified in a study of CD8 T cells in ankylosing spondylitis. Study observations and caveats: Matched ankylosing spondylitis synovial fluid reportedly showed significant enrichment of disease-linked clones. One TCR beta motif, made up of roughly 8 highly homologous variants, appeared characteristic of ankylosing spondylitis blood. Disease-linked clones were found to be CD8+ and relatively rare in peripheral blood.

The CDR3 length is 16 residues. V shed 4 bases and J shed 3 bases, with 16 bases lying between them. Germline lookup yields CDR1 LGHDT and CDR2 YNNKEL (reference sequence). This clonotype was seen many times. Its target is unknown. Molecular-barcoded quantitative 5'-RACE produced these TCR beta libraries. TCRdb reanalysed the 5' RACE reads using MiXCR and keeps one entry per CDR3 protein. The repertoire has some 130,000 distinct CDR3 sequences, about 7% of them found once; the top ten carry roughly an eighth. Sample: blood, either unsorted or a sorted T cell fraction (not recorded which). The chain recombines TRBV3-1 with TRBJ1-5, with D possibly matching TRBD1 (5 bases). The sequence derives from a female donor with ankylosing spondylitis or in good health (not recorded which). CDR3 region: CASSPQGGAYNQPQHF. CDR3 sequence (DNA): TGTGCCAGCAGCCCCCAGGGAGGTGCTTACAATCAGCCCCAGCATTTT.